The 19 T cell receptor beta chains listed next were all sequenced from one sample in a study of vaccination and CD4 T cells after COVID-19. Once obtained from cultured CD4+ T cells, the DNA was sequenced using the Oncomine TCR Beta short-read assay. MiXCR was run by TCRdb on the PCR reads, yielding one entry per CDR3 protein. The table records around 5,000 distinct CDR3 sequences, roughly 27% of them present only once. For these receptors, no antigen is known. Indicated treatment: roughly ten-day PBMC culture with coronavirus spike peptide pools or control peptides (ViraFEST assay). Material: CD4+ T cells from blood, cultured in vitro, obtained after SARS-CoV-2 vaccination. The source is a human donor who had recovered from COVID-19.

This clonotype was observed a handful of times. This sequence joins TRBV20-1 and TRBJ2-4, with 9 bases matching TRBD2. V trimming: 4 bases; J trimming: 9 bases; junction bases outside the gene matches: 13. Looked up from germline, CDR1 is DFQATT and CDR2 is SNEGSKA (reference sequence). The CDR3 spans 15 residues. In DNA, the CDR3 is TGCAGTGCTAATGGCGGTTGGCTAGCGGGACTCATTCAGTACTTC. Its translation is CSANGGWLAGLIQYF.

The chain combines TRBV20-1 with TRBJ2-7; possible D gene TRBD1, 5 bases. The germline CDR1 and CDR2 sequences are DFQATT and SNEGSKA (reference sequence). V shed 7 bases and J shed 6 bases, with 16 bases lying between them. This CDR3 has 12 amino acids. The chain's CDR3 is CSESKNRGEQYF. For the CDR3, the DNA is TGCAGTGAATCGAAAAATAGGGGCGAGCAGTACTTC.

This chain connects TRBV5-6 to TRBJ1-2; the D is unclear. Trimming took off 1 base at V and 4 bases at J, with 8 bases between the two ends. In germline, CDR1 is SGHDT, CDR2 YYEEEE. The CDR3 loop spans 13 amino acids. Here the CDR3 reads CASSLLQTYGYTF. Written as DNA, the CDR3 is TGTGCCAGCAGCTTGTTACAGACCTATGGCTACACCTTC.

Only a few counts were recorded for this clonotype. The V gene is TRBV6-1, the J gene TRBJ1-1; D gene ambiguous. There are 11 residues in the CDR3. Germline CDR1 MNHNS, CDR2 SASEGT. The ends were cut back, 3 bases at V and 11 bases at J, with 10 bases in the middle. This chain's CDR3 is CASSDREAAFF. In DNA, the CDR3 is TGTGCCAGCAGTGATCGGGAAGCGGCTTTCTTT.

The chain is built from TRBV4-1 and TRBJ1-5, with 7 bases identical to TRBD1. V lost 1 base to trimming and J lost 0 bases; unmatched junction nucleotides: 3. The CDR3 runs 16 residues. Germline-derived CDR1 and CDR2 are MGHRA and YSYEKL. In nucleotides, the CDR3 is TGCGCCAGCAGCCAAGGTCGGGACAGTAGCAATCAGCCCCAGCATTTT. Translating it yields CASSQGRDSSNQPQHF.

CDR3 in amino acids: CASSQGGNYGYTF. In nucleotides, the CDR3 is TGTGCCAGCAGCCAAGGGGGTAACTATGGCTACACCTTC. V and J are TRBV14 and TRBJ1-2; the D is unclear. The germline V gene encodes CDR1 SGHDN and CDR2 FVKESK. V was clipped by 1 base and J by 1 base, with 4 bases between them. This CDR3 contains 13 residues.

The CDR3 here is CASSLDGQRSNQPQHF. The CDR3 bases are TGTGCCAGCAGCTTAGATGGACAGCGAAGCAATCAGCCCCAGCATTTT. The chain carries TRBV7-2 and TRBJ1-5, with a weak D call TRBD1 (6 bases). CDR3 length equals 16 residues. Germline-derived CDR1 and CDR2 are SGHTA and FQGNSA. V lost 1 base, J lost 1 base, and 11 bases lay in between.

Sample share makes this clonotype medium-sized. V usage is TRBV6-1 and J usage is TRBJ1-5, with D uncertain. V lost 5 bases and J 4 bases, leaving 9 bases between the germline ends. This CDR3 contains 13 residues. Germline V CDR1 and CDR2: MNHNS, SASEGT. This chain's CDR3 is CASSRAGNQPQHF. DNA of the CDR3: TGTGCCAGCAGTAGGGCGGGGAATCAGCCCCAGCATTTT.

This chain uses TRBV20-1 with TRBJ2-1, with D tentatively TRBD1 or TRBD2 (6 bases each). Germline V CDR1 and CDR2: DFQATT, SNEGSKA (reference sequence). V was shortened by 0 bases and J by 6 bases, with 15 bases between the two germline ends. There are 15 residues in the CDR3. The DNA of the CDR3 is TGCAGTGCTAGAGATGCTGGGGGGCCCGGCAATGAGCAGTTCTTC. It codes for CSARDAGGPGNEQFF.

The gene calls are TRBV29-1 and TRBJ2-5, with D perhaps matching TRBD1 or TRBD2 (5 bases each). Trimming pared 7 bases from V and 1 base from J, leaving 16 bases between. This CDR3 has 14 amino acids. Germline CDR1 is SQVTM and CDR2 is ANQGSEA. The CDR3 nucleotides read TGCAGCGGGACGGACTTTGGGGGCCAAGAGACCCAGTACTTC. Translated: CSGTDFGGQETQYF.

Only a few counts were recorded for this clonotype. The chain carries TRBV2 and TRBJ1-2, with 7 nucleotides matching TRBD1. Unmatched junction bases numbered 10, after V lost 6 bases and J lost 9 bases. CDR1 SNHLY and CDR2 FYNNEI come from the germline V gene. The CDR3 totals 13 residues. This CDR3 is CASRRDSGMRYTF. The CDR3 nucleotides read TGTGCCAGCAGACGGGACAGCGGGATGCGCTACACCTTC. The whole variable domain, remainder taken from reference TRBV2 and TRBJ1-2, is EPEVTQTPSHQVTQMGQEVILRCVPISNHLYFYWYRQILGQKVEFLVSFYNNEISEKSEIFDDQFSVERPDGSNFTLKIRSTKLEDSAMYFCASRRDSGMRYTFGSGTRLTVV.

As concerns this clonotype: One junction end does not reproduce the germline sequence, and a read error may be involved. The chain employs TRBV11-3 and TRBJ2-5; 9 bases line up with TRBD1. CDR1 is SGHNT and CDR2 is YENEEA in the germline V gene. The CDR3 contains 16 residues. The CDR3 DNA reads as TGTGCCAGCAGCCCCAGAGCAGGACAGGGGAGAGAGACCCGGTACTTC. Its protein is CASSPRAGQGRETRYF.

The chain recombines TRBV21-1 with TRBJ2-1; TRBD1, as called in the table, went unchecked against the DNA. TRBV21-1 is an annotated pseudogene. The CDR3 is 15 residues long. DNA for the CDR3: TGTGCCAGCAGCGGTTCTTGGTCGGCCGGGCATGAGCAGTTCTTC. Amino acid sequence: CASSGSWSAGHEQFF.

This clonotype was seen only a few times. V and J are TRBV4-1 and TRBJ2-5; 13 bases align to TRBD2. CDR1 is MGHRA, CDR2 YSYEKL, per germline. V lost 6 bases to trimming and J lost 3 bases; unmatched junction nucleotides: 4. This CDR3 spans 15 amino acids. CDR3 sequence (DNA): TGCGCCAGCAGAAGAGGACTAGCGGGGGAAGAGACCCAGTACTTC. The encoded protein is CASRRGLAGEETQYF.

A few counts support this clonotype. The chain joins TRBV28 to TRBJ1-6; D uncertain. Trimming took off 5 bases at V and 6 bases at J, with 14 bases between the two ends. The CDR3 has 15 amino acids. Germline lookup yields CDR1 MDHEN and CDR2 SYDVKM. As DNA, the CDR3 is TGTGCCAGCAGTCCCCGAGAGGGTGGTAATTCACCCCTCCACTTT. Protein sequence: CASSPREGGNSPLHF. The variable domain in full, completed from reference TRBV28 and TRBJ1-6, reads DVKVTQSSRYLVKRTGEKVFLECVQDMDHENMFWYRQDPGLGLRLIYFSYDVKMKEKGDIPEGYSVSREKKERFSLILESASTNQTSMYLCASSPREGGNSPLHFGNGTRLTVT.

This clonotype was seen a handful of times. The chain couples TRBV28 to TRBJ1-5; D is possibly TRBD1 (6 bases). The CDR3 runs to 15 residues. The germline gives CDR1 MDHEN, CDR2 SYDVKM. The V gene lost 7 bases and the J gene lost 1 base, with 14 bases spanning the gap. DNA of the CDR3: TGTGCCAGCATCCCCTCGGGGGCGAGCAATCAGCCCCAGCATTTT. Translated, it gives CASIPSGASNQPQHF.

This clonotype was seen a few times. This sequence joins TRBV19 and TRBJ1-5; 8 nucleotides agree with TRBD1. The CDR3 runs to 16 residues. Trimming took 5 bases from V and 4 from J; bases not matched to a gene: 10. Germline CDR1 LNHDA, CDR2 SQIVND (reference sequence). The CDR3 loop is CASSSKRQGTNQPQHF. The CDR3 nucleotides are TGTGCCAGTAGTTCGAAGCGACAGGGGACGAATCAGCCCCAGCATTTT.

This clonotype was seen a few times. This chain links TRBV25-1 with TRBJ1-1; TRBD1 might be the D (6 bases). The CDR3 is 15 amino acids. The germline V gene has CDR1 MGHDK and CDR2 SYGVNS. The germline V and J ends were trimmed by 5 bases and 0 bases, with 13 bases remaining between them. The CDR3 DNA follows: TGTGCCAGCAGTCCCACGACAGGAATGAACACTGAAGCTTTCTTT. Translated: CASSPTTGMNTEAFF.

By sample share, this clonotype is medium-sized (0.01 to 0.1%). The chain carries TRBV28 and TRBJ1-6; 9 nucleotides align to TRBD1. V shed 7 bases, J shed 11 bases, and the junction held 6 bases outside the gene matches. Germline CDR1 is MDHEN and CDR2 is SYDVKM. The CDR3 covers 13 residues. CDR3 sequence (DNA): TGTGCCAGCATAGGACAGGGGATTCCACCCCTCCACTTT. Translation gives CASIGQGIPPLHF.